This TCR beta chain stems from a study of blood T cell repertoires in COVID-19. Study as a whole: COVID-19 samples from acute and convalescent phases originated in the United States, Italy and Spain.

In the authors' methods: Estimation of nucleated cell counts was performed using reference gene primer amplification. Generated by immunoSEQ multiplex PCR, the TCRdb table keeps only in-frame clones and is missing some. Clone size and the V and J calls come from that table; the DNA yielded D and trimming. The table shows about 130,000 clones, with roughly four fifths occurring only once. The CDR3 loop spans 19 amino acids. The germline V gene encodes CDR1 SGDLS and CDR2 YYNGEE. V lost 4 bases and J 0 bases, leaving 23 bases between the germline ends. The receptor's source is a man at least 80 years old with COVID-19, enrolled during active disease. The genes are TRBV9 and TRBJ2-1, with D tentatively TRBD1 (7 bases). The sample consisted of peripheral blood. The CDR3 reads CASSQRGLAPTISYNEQFF. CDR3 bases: TGTGCCAGCAGCCAGAGGGGGCTAGCGCCAACTATCTCCTACAATGAGCAGTTCTTC.